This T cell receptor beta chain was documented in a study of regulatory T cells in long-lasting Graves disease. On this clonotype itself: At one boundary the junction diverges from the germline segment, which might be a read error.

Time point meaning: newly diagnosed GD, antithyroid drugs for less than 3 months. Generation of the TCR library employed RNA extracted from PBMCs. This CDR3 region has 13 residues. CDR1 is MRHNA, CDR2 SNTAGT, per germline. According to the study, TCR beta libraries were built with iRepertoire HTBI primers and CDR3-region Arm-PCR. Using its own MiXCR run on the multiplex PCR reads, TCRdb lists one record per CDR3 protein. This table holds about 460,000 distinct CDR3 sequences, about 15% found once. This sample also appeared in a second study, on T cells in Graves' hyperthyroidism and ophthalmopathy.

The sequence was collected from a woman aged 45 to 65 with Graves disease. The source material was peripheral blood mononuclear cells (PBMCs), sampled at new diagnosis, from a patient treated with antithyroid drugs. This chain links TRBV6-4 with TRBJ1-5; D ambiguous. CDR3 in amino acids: CASSYSLHSLPHF. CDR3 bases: TGTGCCAGCAGTTACTCTCTCCACAGTCTTCCGCATTTT.